This TCR beta chain was observed in a study of cytomegalovirus exposure and HLA in healthy donors. Primers included in the PCR were 60 Vbeta and 13 Jbeta primers. Using immunoSEQ multiplex PCR, the repertoire was profiled, and TCRdb retains in-frame clones only, with some absent. The table records about 78,000 clones, approximately 77% of them present only once. The CDR3 loop spans 13 amino acids. From germline, CDR1 is KGHSH and CDR2 LQKENI. V lost 3 bases to trimming and J lost 4 bases, with 10 bases between them. The rearrangement joins TRBV18 to TRBJ2-7, with D uncertain. The sequenced sample was PBMCs. This TCR was recovered from a woman in her forties in good health and CMV-seropositive. This chain's CDR3 is CASSPGGQYEQYF. DNA of the CDR3: TGTGCCAGCTCACCCGGCGGTCAATACGAGCAGTACTTC.